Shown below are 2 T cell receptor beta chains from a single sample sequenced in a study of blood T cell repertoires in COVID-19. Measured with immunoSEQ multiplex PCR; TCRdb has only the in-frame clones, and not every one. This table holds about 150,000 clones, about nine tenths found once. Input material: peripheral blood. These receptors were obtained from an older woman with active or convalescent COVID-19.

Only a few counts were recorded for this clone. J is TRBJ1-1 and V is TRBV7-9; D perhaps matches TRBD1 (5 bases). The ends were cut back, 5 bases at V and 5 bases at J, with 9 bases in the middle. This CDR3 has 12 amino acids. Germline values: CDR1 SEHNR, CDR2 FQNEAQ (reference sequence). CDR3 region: CASSTGGTEAFF. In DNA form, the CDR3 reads TGTGCCAGCAGCACCGGGGGGACTGAAGCTTTCTTT.

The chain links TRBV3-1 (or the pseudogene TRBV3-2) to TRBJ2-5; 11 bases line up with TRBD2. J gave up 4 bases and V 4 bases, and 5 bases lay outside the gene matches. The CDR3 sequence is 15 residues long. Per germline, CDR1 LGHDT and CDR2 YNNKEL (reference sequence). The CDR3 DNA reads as TGTGCCAGCAGCCCAACTAGCGGGGGTGGAGAGACCCAGTACTTC. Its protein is CASSPTSGGGETQYF.